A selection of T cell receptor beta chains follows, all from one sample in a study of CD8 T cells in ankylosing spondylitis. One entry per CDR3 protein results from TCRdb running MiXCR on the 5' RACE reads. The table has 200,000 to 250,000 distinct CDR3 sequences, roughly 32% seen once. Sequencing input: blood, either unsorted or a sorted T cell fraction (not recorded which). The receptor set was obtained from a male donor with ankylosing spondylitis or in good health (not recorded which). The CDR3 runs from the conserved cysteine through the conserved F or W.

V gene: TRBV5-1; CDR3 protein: CASSTGLAGGFDTQYF
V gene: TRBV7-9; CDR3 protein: CASSPKQGTSEAFF
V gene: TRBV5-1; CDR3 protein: CASSFMATNEKLFF
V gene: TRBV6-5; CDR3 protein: CASSWSGVAFF
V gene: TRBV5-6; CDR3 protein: CASSHTDRRTDTQYF
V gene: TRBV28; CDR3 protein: CASTLRGGLSGANVLTF
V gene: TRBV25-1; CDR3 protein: CASSGSTTDTQYF
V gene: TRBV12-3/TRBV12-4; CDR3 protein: CASSFGEVNSPLHF
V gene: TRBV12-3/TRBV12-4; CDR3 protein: CAIVSGMGTGELFF
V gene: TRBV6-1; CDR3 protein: CASSPYAGARGEQFF
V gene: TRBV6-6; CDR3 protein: CASSYENTEAFF
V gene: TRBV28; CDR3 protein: CASRTGTQGVDEQFF
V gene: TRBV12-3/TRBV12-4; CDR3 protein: CASSREDQAIEKLFF
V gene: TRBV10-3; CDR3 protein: CAISDEMDEQYF
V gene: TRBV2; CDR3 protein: CASSDEGQFSGELFF
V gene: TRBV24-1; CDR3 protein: CATSDWNRGKTGELFF
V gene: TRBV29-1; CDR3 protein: CSVAVAENIQYF
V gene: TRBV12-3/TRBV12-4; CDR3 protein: CASRARGNQPQHF
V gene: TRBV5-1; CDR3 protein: CASSSLGDEQYF
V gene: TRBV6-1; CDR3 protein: CASSPSLGNTIYF
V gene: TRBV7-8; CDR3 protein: CASFDGRATDTQYF
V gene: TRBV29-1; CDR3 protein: CSVESGADEQYF
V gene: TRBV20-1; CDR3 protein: CSASREGRADTQYF
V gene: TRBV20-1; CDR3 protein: CSARDPDTNYGYTF
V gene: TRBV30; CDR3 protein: CAWARGGAGDTQYF
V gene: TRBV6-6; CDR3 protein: CASSYQGETEAFF
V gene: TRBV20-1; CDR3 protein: CRTPNPRGGFAEAFF
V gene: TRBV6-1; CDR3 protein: CASSRTSGASYNEQFF
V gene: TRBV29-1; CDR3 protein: CSVVAYTDTQYF
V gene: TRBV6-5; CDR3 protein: CASSYKGGSGNTIYF
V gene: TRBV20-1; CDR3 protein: CSARVPWAGGANGYTF
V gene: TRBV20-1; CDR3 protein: CSARVVTSTDTQYF
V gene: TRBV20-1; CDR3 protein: CSASLAGLYNEQFF
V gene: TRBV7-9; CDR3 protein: CASSIGAGTLNEQFF
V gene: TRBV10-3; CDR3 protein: CAISVRPTGASNEQFF